These 4 T cell receptor beta chains came from one sample sequenced in a study of CD8+CD57+ T cells in acquired aplastic anemia. Genomic DNA served as template for TCR beta VDJ and CDR3 profiling. MiXCR, applied by TCRdb to the reads, yields one record per CDR3 protein. The data show fewer than 200,000 distinct CDR3 sequences, 55% to 75% seen once. The sequencing sample was made of sorted CD4+, CD8+, or CD8+CD57+ T cells (not recorded which) from PBMCs. The receptors were sampled from a human donor in good health.

This clonotype was seen a handful of times. The V call is TRBV20-1, the J call TRBJ1-1; D not resolved. V was trimmed by 2 bases and J by 1 base, leaving 8 bases between them. The CDR3 loop spans 13 amino acids. Germline CDR1 is DFQATT and CDR2 is SNEGSKA (reference sequence). In nucleotides, the CDR3 is TGCAGTGCTAGAAGGGCGTCGAACACTGAAGCTTTCTTT. Its protein is CSARRASNTEAFF.

The chain recombines TRBV7-2 with TRBJ1-1, with D unresolved. Germline V gene lookup returns CDR1 SGHTA and CDR2 FQGNSA. The CDR3 has 14 residues. V was trimmed by 1 base and J by 4 bases, leaving 10 bases between them. CDR3 DNA sequence: TGTGCCAGCAGCTTAGACCGGCTGTCCACTGAAGCTTTCTTT. It encodes CASSLDRLSTEAFF.

The chain recombines TRBV20-1 with TRBJ2-7, with 7 bases that match TRBD1. CDR1 is DFQATT and CDR2 is SNEGSKA in the germline V gene (reference sequence). J was trimmed by 0 bases and V by 3 bases; bases with no gene match: 8. This CDR3 spans 15 amino acids. CDR3 in DNA: TGCAGTGCTAGGTGGGGGACAGATCGCTCCTACGAGCAGTACTTC. Protein product: CSARWGTDRSYEQYF.

The chain joins TRBV7-7 to TRBJ2-7; D gene uncertain. V dropped 5 bases and J dropped 7 bases, with 12 bases sitting between them. This CDR3 region has 12 residues. Germline-derived CDR1 and CDR2 are SSHAT and FNYEAQ (reference sequence). CDR3 residues: CASSPDGREQYF. The DNA of the CDR3 is TGTGCCAGCAGCCCCGACGGAAGAGAGCAGTACTTC.